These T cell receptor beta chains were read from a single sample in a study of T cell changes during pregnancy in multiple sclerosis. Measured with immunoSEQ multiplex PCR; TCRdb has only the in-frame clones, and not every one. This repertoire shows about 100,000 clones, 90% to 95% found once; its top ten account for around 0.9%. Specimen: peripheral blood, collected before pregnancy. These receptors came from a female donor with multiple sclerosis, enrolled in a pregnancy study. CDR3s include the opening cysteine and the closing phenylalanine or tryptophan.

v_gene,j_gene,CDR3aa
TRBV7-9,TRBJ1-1,CASSRTGQNTEAFF
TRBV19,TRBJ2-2,CASSGLAEYTGELFF
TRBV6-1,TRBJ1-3,CASSGTGTGAGNTIYF
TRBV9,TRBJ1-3,CASSARDRGFSGNTIYF
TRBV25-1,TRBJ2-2,CASSGTSRSGELFF
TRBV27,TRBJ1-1,CASSPYTGVTEAFF
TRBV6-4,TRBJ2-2,CASSPADRGYLRELFF
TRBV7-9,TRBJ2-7,CASSSSDWSSYEQYF
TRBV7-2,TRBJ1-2,CASSLVRTDSFYGYTF
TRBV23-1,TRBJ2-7,CASSQSRLAGIYEQYF
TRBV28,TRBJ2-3,CASSSGGLAGAWDTQYF
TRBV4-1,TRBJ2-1,CASSLGPTGNEQFF
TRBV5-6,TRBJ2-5,CASSQGGALETQYF
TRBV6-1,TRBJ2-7,CASSEDRAYEQYF
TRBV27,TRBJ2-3,CASSLRREGTDTQYF
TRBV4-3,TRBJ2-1,CASSQEASGTYNEQFF
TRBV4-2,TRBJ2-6,CASSQASQGVSGANVLTF
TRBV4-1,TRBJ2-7,CASAAAGGYEQYF
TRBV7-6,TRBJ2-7,CASSPPGTGDTEQYF
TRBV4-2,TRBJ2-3,CASSQGSASGSLRTDTQYF
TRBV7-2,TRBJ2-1,CASSLSSNYNEQFF
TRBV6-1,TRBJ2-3,CASSELTGGFADTQYF
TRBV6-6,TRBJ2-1,CASSYDNSQVEQFF
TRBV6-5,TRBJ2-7,CASSSPGQGINEQYF
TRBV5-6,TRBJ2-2,CASSHTRDTGELFF
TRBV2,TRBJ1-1,CASRGGVPEAFF
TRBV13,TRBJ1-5,CASSLRQGWDNQPQHF
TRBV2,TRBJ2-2,CASNGGSGLFF
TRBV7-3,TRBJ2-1,CASSVSAGSSYNEQFF
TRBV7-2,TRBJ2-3,CASSLDRGAQYF
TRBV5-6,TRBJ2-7,CASSLATDSYEQYF
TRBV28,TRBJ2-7,CASRRQGATLYEQYF
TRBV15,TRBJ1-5,CATSRDPRERSNQPQHF
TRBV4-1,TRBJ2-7,CASSQERNWDRRRNTYEQYF
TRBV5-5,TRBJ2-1,CASSFTSGRGDEQFF
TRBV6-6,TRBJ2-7,CASSYEGLASYEQYF
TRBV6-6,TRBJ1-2,CASQSVRAGGYTF
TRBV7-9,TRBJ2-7,CASSSRTSLTYEQYF
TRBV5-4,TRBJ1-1,CASSARQGSEAFF
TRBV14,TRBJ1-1,CASSWRGRGTEAFF
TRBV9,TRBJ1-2,CASSVGGLGGYTF
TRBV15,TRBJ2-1,CATSSSSGPHFSYNEQFF
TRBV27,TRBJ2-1,CASSLSGTSAYNEQFF
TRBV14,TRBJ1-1,CASSLSTWGQAFF
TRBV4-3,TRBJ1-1,CASSGAGGGYGAFF
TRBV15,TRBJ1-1,CATSTGHVNTEAFF
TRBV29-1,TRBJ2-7,CSVAATAYEQYF
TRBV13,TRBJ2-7,CASSYWDRGSYEQYF
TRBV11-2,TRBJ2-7,CASSLRLAGAYEQYF
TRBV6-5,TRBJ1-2,CASSYSRTGGGYTF
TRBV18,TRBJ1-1,CASSSRTGKSTEAFF
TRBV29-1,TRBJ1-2,CSASPAGVTKGYTF
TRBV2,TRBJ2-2,CASRRNSDTGELFF
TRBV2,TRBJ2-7,CASSTGAGEQYF
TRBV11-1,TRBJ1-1,CASTKGQGALNTEAFF
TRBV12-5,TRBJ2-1,CASGDRLHSYNEQFF